These 10 T cell receptor beta chains share one sample of origin, sequenced in a study of blood T cell repertoires in COVID-19. The method was immunoSEQ multiplex PCR; TCRdb's version includes in-frame clones alone and lacks a portion of them. Among about 200,000 clones, about nine tenths were seen once, and the ten largest hold 1.5% to 2%. Sequenced sample: peripheral blood. The receptor set was obtained from a young man with active or convalescent COVID-19.

This clone was recorded only once. The chain couples TRBV10-3 to TRBJ1-1; the match to TRBD1 covers 9 bases. J lost 2 bases, V lost 1 base, and 5 bases had no gene match. This CDR3 is 16 amino acids long. Germline values: CDR1 ENHRY, CDR2 SYGVKD. The CDR3 is CAISEYHTGGNTEAFF. Written as DNA, the CDR3 is TGTGCCATCAGTGAGTACCATACAGGGGGCAACACTGAAGCTTTCTTT.

CDR3 residues: CASSLALGTGGMNTEAFF. The CDR3 DNA reads as TGTGCCAGCAGCTTGGCCCTGGGGACAGGGGGCATGAACACTGAAGCTTTCTTT. The chain links TRBV5-8 to TRBJ1-1; TRBD1 aligns across 12 bases. The CDR3 has 18 amino acids. Germline V gene sequence: CDR1 SGHTS, CDR2 YDEGEE. The V gene end was trimmed by 0 bases and the J gene end by 0 bases; junction bases not matched to a gene: 6.

In its sample, this clone was seen once. The chain combines TRBV7-9 with TRBJ1-2, with D possibly being TRBD1 (5 bases). CDR3 size: 15 residues. Per the germline V gene, CDR1 is SEHNR and CDR2 is FQNEAQ (reference sequence). V lost 5 bases to trimming and J lost 7 bases, with 20 bases between them. The CDR3 reads CASSPQTATWGGYTF. In nucleotides, the CDR3 is TGTGCCAGCAGCCCTCAGACAGCAACCTGGGGTGGCTACACCTTC. The full variable domain, in which reference TRBV7-9 and TRBJ1-2 provide the parts outside the CDR3, is DTGVSQNPRHKITKRGQNVTFRCDPISEHNRLYWYRQTLGQGPEFLTYFQNEAQLEKSRLLSDRFSAERPKGSFSTLEIQRTEQGDSAMYLCASSPQTATWGGYTFGSGTRLTVV.

CDR3 residues: CASSLQGANYGYTF. The CDR3 nucleotides are TGTGCCAGCAGTTTACAGGGGGCTAACTATGGCTACACCTTC. The chain employs TRBV28 and TRBJ1-2, with 7 bases lining up with TRBD1. In germline, CDR1 is MDHEN, CDR2 SYDVKM. The V and J ends lost 2 bases and 0 bases, in that order; junction bases with no gene match: 0. The CDR3 spans 14 residues.

The J gene is TRBJ2-3, the V gene TRBV6-5, with 10 bases that match TRBD2. The germline CDR1 and CDR2 sequences are MNHEY and SVGAGI. CDR3 length: 15 amino acids. V lost 7 bases to trimming and J lost 0 bases; unmatched junction nucleotides: 4. The CDR3 DNA reads TGTGCCAGCAATACACTAGCGGGAAGCACAGATACGCAGTATTTT. Translating gives CASNTLAGSTDTQYF.

CDR3 nucleotide sequence: TGCGCCAGCAGCGCCGCAGGGGCGCGTGGCACTGAAGCTTTCTTT. Amino acids: CASSAAGARGTEAFF. The chain couples TRBV5-1 to TRBJ1-1; D possibly corresponds to TRBD1 (6 bases). This CDR3 comprises 15 residues. Germline V gene lookup returns CDR1 SGHRS and CDR2 YFSETQ. The V and J ends lost 4 bases and 4 bases respectively, with 17 bases between them.

This clone was found once. CDR3 nucleotide sequence: TGTGCCAGCAGCTTTGGGACTAGTGGTGAGCAGTTCTTC. Its protein is CASSFGTSGEQFF. This sequence joins TRBV7-9 and TRBJ2-1; 8 bases are a match to TRBD2. Germline trimming cut 3 bases from V and 9 bases from J; bases unmatched to any gene: 4. Per germline, CDR1 SEHNR and CDR2 FQNEAQ (reference sequence). This CDR3 region has 13 residues. The variable domain in full, with the rest retrieved from reference TRBV7-9 and TRBJ2-1, is DTGVSQNPRHKITKRGQNVTFRCDPISEHNRLYWYRQTLGQGPEFLTYFQNEAQLEKSRLLSDRFSAERPKGSFSTLEIQRTEQGDSAMYLCASSFGTSGEQFFGPGTRLTVL.

V and J are TRBV19 and TRBJ1-3; D may be TRBD1 (5 bases). Trimming left V 5 bases short and J 0 bases short, with 11 bases between. Germline V gene sequence: CDR1 LNHDA, CDR2 SQIVND (reference sequence). This CDR3 is built from 15 residues. The CDR3 DNA reads TGTGCCAGTAGTGAGACAGTATTCTCTGGAAACACCATATATTTT. This gives the protein CASSETVFSGNTIYF. The full variable domain, its missing parts supplied by reference TRBV19 and TRBJ1-3, is DGGITQSPKYLFRKEGQNVTLSCEQNLNHDAMYWYRQDPGQGLRLIYYSQIVNDFQKGDIAEGYSVSREKKESFPLTVTSAQKNPTAFYLCASSETVFSGNTIYFGEGSWLTVV.

The chain is built from TRBV7-9 and TRBJ1-2, with D possibly matching TRBD1 (5 bases). Germline CDR1 reads SEHNR; CDR2 reads FQNEAQ (reference sequence). The CDR3 consists of 14 residues. V was trimmed by 5 bases and J by 1 base, leaving 11 bases between them. CDR3 amino acids: CASSPPDSNYGYTF. CDR3 in DNA: TGTGCCAGCAGCCCACCCGACAGTAACTATGGCTACACCTTC.

The gene calls are TRBV27 and TRBJ2-2; TRBD2 might be the D (5 bases). Germline CDR1 is MNHEY and CDR2 is SMNVEV (reference sequence). The CDR3 extends over 16 amino acids. Between the trimmed V and J ends, which lost 3 bases and 5 bases, there was a span of 16 bases. In DNA form, the CDR3 reads TGTGCCAGCAGTTTTGGCTATGACGGGGATACCGGGGAGCTGTTTTTT. Protein sequence: CASSFGYDGDTGELFF.